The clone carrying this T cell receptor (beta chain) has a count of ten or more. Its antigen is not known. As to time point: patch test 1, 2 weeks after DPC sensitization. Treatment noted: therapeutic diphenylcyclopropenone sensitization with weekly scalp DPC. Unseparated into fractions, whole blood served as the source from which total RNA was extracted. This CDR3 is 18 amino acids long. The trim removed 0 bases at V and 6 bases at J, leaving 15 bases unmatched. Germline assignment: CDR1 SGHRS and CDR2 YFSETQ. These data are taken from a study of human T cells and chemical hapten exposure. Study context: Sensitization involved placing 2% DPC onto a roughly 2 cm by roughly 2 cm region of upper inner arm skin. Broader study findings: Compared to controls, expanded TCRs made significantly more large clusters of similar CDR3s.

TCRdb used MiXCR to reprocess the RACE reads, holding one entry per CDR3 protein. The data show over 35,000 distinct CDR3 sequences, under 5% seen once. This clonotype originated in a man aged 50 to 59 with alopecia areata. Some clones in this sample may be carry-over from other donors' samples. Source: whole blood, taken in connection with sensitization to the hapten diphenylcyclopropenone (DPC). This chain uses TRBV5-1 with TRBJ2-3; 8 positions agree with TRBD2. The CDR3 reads CASSLEPRAAGARDTQYF. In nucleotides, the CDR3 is TGCGCCAGCAGCTTGGAACCTCGGGCAGCGGGAGCGAGGGATACGCAGTATTTT.